A selection of T cell receptor beta chains follows, all from one sample in a study of shared clonotypes between healthy human individuals. The method was immunoSEQ multiplex PCR; TCRdb's version includes in-frame clones alone and lacks a portion of them. The repertoire holds approximately 350,000 clones, with around 72% as singletons. Material for sequencing was memory CD4+ T cells sorted from blood. These receptors came from a man aged 25 to 40 in good health. Each CDR3 is given with its conserved first and last residue. Fields, in order: V gene, clone size, D gene, J gene, CDR3 protein, CDR3 DNA. A D gene is named only where the DNA matches it firmly. Part of the rows lack a size; the others show once, few, many or a class for expanded clones.

>TRBV18|-|-|TRBJ1-3
CASSPRSLSPVSGNTIYF
TGTGCCAGCTCACCCCGTTCCCTCAGTCCCGTCTCTGGAAACACCATATATTTT
>TRBV2|-|-|TRBJ2-3
CASNRRLRATSTDTQYF
TGTGCCAGCAATAGAAGGTTACGGGCGACTAGCACAGATACGCAGTATTTT
>TRBV6-5|-|-|TRBJ2-2
CASRSSVFGSGELFF
TGTGCCAGCAGGTCCAGCGTGTTCGGATCCGGGGAGCTGTTTTTT
>TRBV10-3|-|TRBD2|TRBJ2-1
CAISESPRLAAYNEQFF
TGTGCCATCAGTGAGTCTCCCAGACTAGCGGCTTACAATGAGCAGTTCTTC
>TRBV10-1|-|TRBD2|TRBJ2-3
CASSLSGSGTDTQYF
TGCGCCAGCAGTCTTAGCGGGAGTGGAACAGATACGCAGTATTTT
>TRBV15|-|-|TRBJ2-3
CATSRAGNTDTQYF
TGTGCCACCAGCAGAGCCGGCAACACAGATACGCAGTATTTT
>TRBV2|-|-|TRBJ1-5
CASRRQFNQPQHF
TGTGCCAGCAGAAGACAGTTCAATCAGCCCCAGCATTTT
>TRBV18|once|TRBD1|TRBJ1-4
CASTDRFSTNEKLFF
TGTGCCAGCACGGACAGGTTTTCAACTAATGAAAAACTGTTTTTT
>TRBV7-2|-|-|TRBJ1-1
CASSSGRVKNTEAFF
TGTGCCAGCAGCTCGGGACGAGTTAAGAACACTGAAGCTTTCTTT
>TRBV4-2|-|-|TRBJ2-1
CASSQDGRIFNEQFF
TGTGCCAGCAGCCAAGATGGAAGGATATTCAATGAGCAGTTCTTC
>TRBV19|few|-|TRBJ2-2
CASSSTKTGTGELFF
TGTGCCAGTAGTTCCACAAAAACAGGAACCGGGGAGCTGTTTTTT
>TRBV28|many|-|TRBJ1-2
CASSLTLYGYTF
TGTGCCAGCAGTTTAACTCTCTATGGCTACACCTTC
>TRBV6-1|-|-|TRBJ2-5
CASSELWGGKETQYF
TGTGCCAGCAGTGAACTGTGGGGAGGAAAAGAGACCCAGTACTTC
>TRBV28|once|TRBD1|TRBJ1-1
CASSSTGGFTEAFF
TGTGCCAGCAGTTCGACAGGGGGCTTCACTGAAGCTTTCTTT
>TRBV18|-|-|TRBJ1-2
CASSPSMIDDGYTF
TGTGCCAGCTCACCGAGCATGATTGACGATGGCTACACCTTC
>TRBV9|-|TRBD2|TRBJ2-2
CASSRTSGGGELFF
TGTGCCAGCAGTCGGACTAGCGGGGGCGGGGAGCTGTTTTTT